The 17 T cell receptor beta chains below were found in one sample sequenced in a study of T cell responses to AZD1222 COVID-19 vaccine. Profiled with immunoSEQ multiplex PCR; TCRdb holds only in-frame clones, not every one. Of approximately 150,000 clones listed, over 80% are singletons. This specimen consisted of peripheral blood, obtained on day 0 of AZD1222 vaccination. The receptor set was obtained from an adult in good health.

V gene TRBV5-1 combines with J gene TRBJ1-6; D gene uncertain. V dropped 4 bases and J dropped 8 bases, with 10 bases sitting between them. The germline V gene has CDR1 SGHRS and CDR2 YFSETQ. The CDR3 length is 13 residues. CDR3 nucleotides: TGCGCCAGCAGCCCCGGCATGGATTCACCCCTCCACTTT. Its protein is CASSPGMDSPLHF.

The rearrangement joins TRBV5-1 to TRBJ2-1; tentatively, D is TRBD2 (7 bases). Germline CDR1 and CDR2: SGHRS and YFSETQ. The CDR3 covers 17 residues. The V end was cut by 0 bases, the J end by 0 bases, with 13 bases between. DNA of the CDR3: TGCGCCAGCAGCTTGGGTCGGGGGGCGAGCTCCTACAATGAGCAGTTCTTC. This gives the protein CASSLGRGASSYNEQFF.

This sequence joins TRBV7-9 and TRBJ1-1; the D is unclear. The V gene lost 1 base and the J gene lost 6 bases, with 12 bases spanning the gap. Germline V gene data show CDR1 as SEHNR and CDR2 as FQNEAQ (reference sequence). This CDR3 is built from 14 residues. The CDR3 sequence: CASSLGAGFSEAFF. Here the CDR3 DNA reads TGTGCCAGCAGCTTAGGGGCGGGGTTCTCTGAAGCTTTCTTT.

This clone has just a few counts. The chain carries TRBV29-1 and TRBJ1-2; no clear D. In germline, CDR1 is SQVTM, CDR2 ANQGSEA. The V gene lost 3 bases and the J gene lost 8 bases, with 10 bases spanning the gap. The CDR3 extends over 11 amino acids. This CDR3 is CSVDRLEGYTF. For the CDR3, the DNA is TGCAGCGTTGACAGGCTGGAAGGCTACACCTTC.

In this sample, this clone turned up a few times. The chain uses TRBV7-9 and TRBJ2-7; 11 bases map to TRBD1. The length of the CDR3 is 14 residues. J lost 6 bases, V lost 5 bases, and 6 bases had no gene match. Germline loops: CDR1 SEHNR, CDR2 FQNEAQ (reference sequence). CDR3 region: CASSPDRGLSEQYF. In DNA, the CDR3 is TGTGCCAGCAGCCCGGACAGGGGGCTTAGCGAGCAGTACTTC.

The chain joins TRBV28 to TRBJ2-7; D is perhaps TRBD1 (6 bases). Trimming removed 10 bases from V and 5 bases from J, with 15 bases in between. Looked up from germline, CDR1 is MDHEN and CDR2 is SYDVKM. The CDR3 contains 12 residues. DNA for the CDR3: TGTGCCACCACAACAGGGATCAACGAGCAGTACTTC. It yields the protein CATTTGINEQYF.

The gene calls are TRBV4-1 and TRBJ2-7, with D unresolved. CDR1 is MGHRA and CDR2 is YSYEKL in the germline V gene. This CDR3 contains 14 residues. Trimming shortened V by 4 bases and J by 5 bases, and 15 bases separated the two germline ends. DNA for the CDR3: TGCGCCAGCAGCCCCCCACAAGGCGCCCACGAGCAGTACTTC. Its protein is CASSPPQGAHEQYF.

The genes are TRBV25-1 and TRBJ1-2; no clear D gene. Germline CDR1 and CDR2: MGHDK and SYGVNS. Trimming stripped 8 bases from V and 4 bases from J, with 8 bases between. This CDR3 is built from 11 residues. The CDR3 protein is CASAEGYGYTF. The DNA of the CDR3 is TGTGCCAGCGCCGAAGGCTATGGCTACACCTTC.

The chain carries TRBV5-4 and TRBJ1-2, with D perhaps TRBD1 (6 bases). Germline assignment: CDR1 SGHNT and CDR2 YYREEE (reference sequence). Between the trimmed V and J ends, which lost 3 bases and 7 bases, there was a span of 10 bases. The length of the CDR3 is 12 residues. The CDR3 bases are TGTGCCAGCAGCTCGCAGGGGTTTGGCTACACCTTC. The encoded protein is CASSSQGFGYTF.

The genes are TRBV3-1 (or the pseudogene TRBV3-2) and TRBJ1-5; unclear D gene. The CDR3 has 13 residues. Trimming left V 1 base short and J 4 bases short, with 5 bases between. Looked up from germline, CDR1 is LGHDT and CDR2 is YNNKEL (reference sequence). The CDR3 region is CASSQVGNQPQHF. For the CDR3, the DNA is TGTGCCAGCAGCCAAGTAGGGAATCAGCCCCAGCATTTT.

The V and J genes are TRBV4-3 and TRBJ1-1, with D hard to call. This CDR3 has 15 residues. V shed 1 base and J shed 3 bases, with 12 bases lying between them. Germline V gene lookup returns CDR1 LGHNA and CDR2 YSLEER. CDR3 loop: CASSQVGFRDTEAFF. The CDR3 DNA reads TGCGCCAGCAGCCAAGTTGGGTTTAGAGACACTGAAGCTTTCTTT.

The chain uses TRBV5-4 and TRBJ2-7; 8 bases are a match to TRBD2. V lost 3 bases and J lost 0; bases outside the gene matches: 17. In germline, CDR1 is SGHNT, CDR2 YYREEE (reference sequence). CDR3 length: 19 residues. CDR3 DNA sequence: TGTGCCAGCAGCTGGTCCACGGTGTTCGGGGGGGCTAGCTCCTACGAGCAGTACTTC. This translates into CASSWSTVFGGASSYEQYF. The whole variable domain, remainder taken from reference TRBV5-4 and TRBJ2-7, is ETGVTQSPTHLIKTRGQQVTLRCSSQSGHNTVSWYQQALGQGPQFIFQYYREEENGRGNFPPRFSGLQFPNYSSELNVNALELDDSALYLCASSWSTVFGGASSYEQYFGPGTRLTVT.

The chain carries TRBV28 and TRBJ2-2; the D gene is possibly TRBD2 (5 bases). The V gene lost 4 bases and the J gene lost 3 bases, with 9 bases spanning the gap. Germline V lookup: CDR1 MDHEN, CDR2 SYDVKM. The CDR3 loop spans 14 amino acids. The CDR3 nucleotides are TGTGCCAGCAGTTCTGAGGGATACACCGGGGAGCTGTTTTTT. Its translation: CASSSEGYTGELFF.

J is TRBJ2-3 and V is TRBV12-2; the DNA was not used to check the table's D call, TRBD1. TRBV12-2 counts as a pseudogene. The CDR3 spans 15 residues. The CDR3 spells CASRLDQGNKDTQYF. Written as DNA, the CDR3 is TGTGCAAGTCGCTTAGATCAGGGGAATAAAGATACGCAGTATTTT.

DNA of the CDR3: TGTGCCAGCTCACCCACTAAAGAGGGGGCGATCACTGAAGCTTTCTTT. Residues: CASSPTKEGAITEAFF. The gene calls are TRBV18 and TRBJ1-1; 7 bases agree with TRBD1. Germline trimming cut 3 bases from V and 4 bases from J; bases unmatched to any gene: 11. The CDR3 sequence is 16 residues long. From germline, CDR1 is KGHSH and CDR2 LQKENI. Filled out from reference TRBV18 and TRBJ1-1, the complete variable domain reads NAGVMQNPRHLVRRRGQEARLRCSPMKGHSHVYWYRQLPEEGLKFMVYLQKENIIDESGMPKERFSAEFPKEGPSILRIQQVVRGDSAAYFCASSPTKEGAITEAFFGQGTRLTVV.

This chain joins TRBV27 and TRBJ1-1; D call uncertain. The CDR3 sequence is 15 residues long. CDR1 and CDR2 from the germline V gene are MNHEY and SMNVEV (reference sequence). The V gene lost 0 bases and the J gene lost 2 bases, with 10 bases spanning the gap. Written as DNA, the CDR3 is TGTGCCAGCAGTTTATCGGGCCGGGGTAACACTGAAGCTTTCTTT. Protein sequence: CASSLSGRGNTEAFF.

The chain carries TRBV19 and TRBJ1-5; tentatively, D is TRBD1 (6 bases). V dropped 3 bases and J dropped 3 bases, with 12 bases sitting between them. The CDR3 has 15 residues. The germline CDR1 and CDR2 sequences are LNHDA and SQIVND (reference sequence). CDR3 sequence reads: CASSIRGFPNQPQHF. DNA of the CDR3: TGTGCCAGTAGTATCAGGGGATTCCCCAATCAGCCCCAGCATTTT.